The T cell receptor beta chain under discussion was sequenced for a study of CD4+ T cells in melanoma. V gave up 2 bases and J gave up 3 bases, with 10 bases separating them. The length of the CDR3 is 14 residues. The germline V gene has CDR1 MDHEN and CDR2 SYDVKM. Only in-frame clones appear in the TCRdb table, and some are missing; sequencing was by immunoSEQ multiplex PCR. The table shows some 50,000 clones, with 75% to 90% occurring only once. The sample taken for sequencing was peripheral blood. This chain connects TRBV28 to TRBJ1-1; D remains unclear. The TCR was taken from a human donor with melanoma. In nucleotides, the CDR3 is TGTGCCAGCAGTTTACGACGACCCGACACTGAAGCTTTCTTT. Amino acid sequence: CASSLRRPDTEAFF.